This entry is about one T cell receptor (beta chain). Its antigen specificity is not known. It has no much larger one-base neighbor in the sample; base qualities were not kept. Whole blood was collected in K2EDTA tubes by collaborating institutions according to the institutions' own protocols. Collaborator samples were shipped for TCRbeta analysis as frozen whole blood, isolated PBMCs, or DNA extracted from either sample type. The data originate from a study of blood T cell repertoires in COVID-19 (dated by TCRdb to the early 2020s). Regarding the study in general: The collaborator samples originated in the United States, Italy and Spain and spanned the acute and convalescent phases of COVID-19. The prospective study material was composed of cDNA or gDNA derived from T cells, B-cell-depleted T cells, or PBMCs. Subjects who had been exposed to COVID-19, were actively infected with it, or had recovered from it provided the deeply sampled blood TCRbeta repertoires that made up the dataset. The repertoires were released in a freely available public database intended as a resource for research on the immune response to SARS-CoV-2. Samples were obtained from the ongoing ImmuneRACE study (first 160 participants) and from over 1,000 subjects provided by 6 global collaborators. Nearly every sample came with metadata listing a de-identified subject ID, COVID-19 status, age in years and sex. HLA class I and class II types, where available, came from metadata supplied by the sample provider rather than from assay-based typing.

Here V drops 5 bases and J drops 0 bases, and the junction holds 4 bases not matched to any gene. The CDR3 runs 16 residues from the cysteine to the phenylalanine. This entry keeps only the CDR3 DNA: 48 bases, framed from base 1. The germline V gene (reference sequence) sets CDR1 to MNHEY and CDR2 to SMNVEV. Overall results and qualifications from the work: The quantity of clinical and demographic metadata differed by source and by participant and was supplied without curation.

The immunoSEQ Assay, a bias-controlled multiplex PCR, was used to amplify TCRbeta CDR3 regions from genomic DNA. The paper's processing steps were these. Nucleated cell counts per sample were estimated from amplification of reference gene primers within the assay. Sequence reads were collapsed and filtered to measure the absolute abundance of every unique TCRbeta CDR3 rearrangement. For each sample, productive Simpson clonality was calculated by taking the square root of Simpson's diversity index across productive rearrangements. This is the immuneACCESS table as TCRdb keeps it, with only in-frame sequences that have V and J called. A part of the clones is gone; compared with another copy, unresolved V genes explain less than half, and the rest is unexplained. V and J calls and clone size are as listed in that table; D and trimming were resolved from the DNA. The sample includes 30,000 to 35,000 clones, with more than 75% observed a single time. The ten largest clones represent around 29% of the sample.

The sample taken for sequencing was peripheral blood. The chain is made from TRBV27 and TRBJ1-3, with 10 bases matching TRBD1. The source of this sequence is a man older than 75 with acute or convalescent COVID-19. The CDR3 amino acid sequence is: CASSPWTGGSGNTIYF. DNA sequence: TGTGCCAGCAGTCCCTGGACAGGGGGCTCTGGAAACACCATATATTTT.